One and the same sample provided the 19 T cell receptor beta chains below, sequenced in a study of T-cell reconstitution after alpha-beta-depleted transplantation in children (dated by TCRdb to 2016 to 2018). In the paper's terms, the treatment or condition label means: allogeneic hematopoietic cell transplantation with graft depleted of TCRalphabeta T cells and CD19 B cells. The method behind the library was PCR. Reads for this sample came from an Illumina HiSeq 2500. TCR libraries were prepared with molecular barcoding, using unique molecular identifiers to normalize TCRbeta repertoire quantification. TCRdb's own reprocessing of the public reads used fastp at Q25 and MiXCR and kept productive beta chains. Each entry merges the rows of one CDR3 protein and shows their most common DNA and genes. For this sample there are 480,000 or so distinct CDR3 sequences; over 9.5% appear just once. In total, the top ten clones hold approximately 2% of the sample.

Sequences were derived from PBMCs, sampled before TCRalphabeta/CD19-depleted stem cell transplant. These receptors were taken from a child between 2 and 9 years old with inherited bone marrow failure, due to receive a stem cell transplant.

V is TRBV28 and J is TRBJ2-7; D perhaps matches TRBD1 (5 bases). The CDR3 has 13 amino acids. Germline assignment: CDR1 MDHEN and CDR2 SYDVKM. V was shortened by 3 bases and J by 6 bases, with 12 bases between the two germline ends. As DNA, the CDR3 is TGTGCCAGCAGTTTTAGGGGCCGAGGCGAGCAGTACTTC. Translating it yields CASSFRGRGEQYF. The full variable domain, in which reference TRBV28 and TRBJ2-7 provide the parts outside the CDR3, is DVKVTQSSRYLVKRTGEKVFLECVQDMDHENMFWYRQDPGLGLRLIYFSYDVKMKEKGDIPEGYSVSREKKERFSLILESASTNQTSMYLCASSFRGRGEQYFGPGTRLTVT.

There are many counts of this clonotype. This chain joins TRBV20-1 and TRBJ2-7; 8 nucleotides align to TRBD1. This CDR3 region has 15 residues. In germline, CDR1 is DFQATT, CDR2 SNEGSKA (reference sequence). V trimming: 7 bases; J trimming: 3 bases; junction bases outside the gene matches: 14. The CDR3 region is CSVLRTDREIYEQYF. The CDR3 bases are TGCAGTGTTCTTCGGACGGACAGGGAGATCTACGAGCAGTACTTC.

This clonotype was recorded many times. The genes are TRBV7-2 and TRBJ2-2; the D is unclear. Trimming cost V 2 bases and J 8 bases, with 9 bases left between them. The germline V gene encodes CDR1 SGHTA and CDR2 FQGNSA. The CDR3 has 13 amino acids. The CDR3: CASSLTLGGELFF. CDR3 nucleotides: TGTGCCAGCAGCTTAACCCTTGGAGGGGAGCTGTTTTTT.

This clonotype was observed a handful of times. This chain connects TRBV11-2 to TRBJ2-3; perhaps TRBD1 as D (6 bases). The V end lost 6 bases, the J end lost 1 base, and 14 bases lay between the germline ends. The germline CDR1 and CDR2 sequences are SGHAT and FQNNGV. The CDR3 runs 15 residues. The CDR3 DNA follows: TGTGCCAGCAGTCCAGTAGGGGGACGCACAGATACGCAGTATTTT. Its protein product is CASSPVGGRTDTQYF.

A few counts support this clonotype. The V and J genes are TRBV4-3 and TRBJ2-1; the D gene is possibly TRBD2 (5 bases). Germline loops: CDR1 LGHNA, CDR2 YSLEER. V lost 0 bases to trimming and J lost 4 bases, with 16 bases between them. The CDR3 is 17 residues long. The CDR3 DNA is TGCGCCAGCAGCCAAGAATTCCCCCATCGGGGTTACAATGAGCAGTTCTTC. Its translation: CASSQEFPHRGYNEQFF.

J is TRBJ1-2 and V is TRBV9; D is unclear. CDR3 length: 16 residues. Germline-derived CDR1 and CDR2 are SGDLS and YYNGEE. With 2 bases removed from V and 4 bases from J, the gap between germline ends came to 18 bases. The CDR3 is CASSVSGTLVGYGYTF. The CDR3 nucleotides read TGTGCCAGCAGCGTGTCGGGAACACTGGTTGGCTATGGCTACACCTTC.

This clonotype was detected a few times. The rearrangement uses TRBV12-5 and TRBJ2-1; tentatively, D is TRBD2 (6 bases). The CDR3 totals 17 residues. The germline V gene has CDR1 LGHNT and CDR2 FRNRAP. V was cut by 2 bases and J by 4 bases, with 18 bases left in between. The chain's CDR3 is CASGLLPTRHSYNEQFF. In DNA, the CDR3 is TGTGCTAGTGGTTTGTTACCGACTAGGCACTCTTACAATGAGCAGTTCTTC. The full variable domain, completed using reference TRBV12-5 and TRBJ2-1, is DARVTQTPRHKVTEMGQEVTMRCQPILGHNTVFWYRQTMMQGLELLAYFRNRAPLDDSGMPKDRFSAEMPDATLATLKIQPSEPRDSAVYFCASGLLPTRHSYNEQFFGPGTRLTVL.

Many counts were recorded for this clonotype. DNA of the CDR3: TGTGCCAGCAGTGAACCCCCCTCAGGGGCCCAGTACTTC. Its protein product is CASSEPPSGAQYF. J is TRBJ2-5 and V is TRBV2, with D maybe TRBD1 (6 bases). Per germline, CDR1 SNHLY and CDR2 FYNNEI. CDR3 length: 13 residues. The ends were cut back, 2 bases at V and 9 bases at J, with 13 bases in the middle.

This clonotype was picked up a small number of times. The chain combines TRBV24-1 with TRBJ2-1; 10 nucleotides line up with TRBD2. Germline V gene lookup returns CDR1 KGHDR and CDR2 SFDVKD. J lost 0 bases, V lost 2 bases, and 9 bases had no gene match. This CDR3 is built from 19 residues. CDR3 nucleotide sequence: TGTGCCACCAGTGATTCTTCTAGCGGGAGATCTCGCTCCTACAATGAGCAGTTCTTC. It is translated as CATSDSSSGRSRSYNEQFF.

This clonotype was detected ten times or more. CDR3 protein: CATKGPRPSTDTQYF. For the CDR3, the DNA is TGCGCCACCAAAGGACCCAGACCTAGCACAGATACGCAGTATTTT. The rearrangement uses TRBV10-2 and TRBJ2-3; D ambiguous. Deletions cut 10 bases from V and 0 bases from J, with 17 bases between. CDR3 length: 15 amino acids. Germline lookup yields CDR1 WSHSY and CDR2 SAAADI.

This clonotype was seen many times. The chain joins TRBV6-6 to TRBJ2-7, with D unresolved. This CDR3 is built from 13 residues. Per the germline V gene, CDR1 is MNHNY and CDR2 is SVGAGI (reference sequence). V was trimmed by 1 base and J by 4 bases, leaving 8 bases between them. CDR3 sequence (DNA): TGTGCCAGCAGTTACTTCCCCGGTTACGAGCAGTACTTC. Encoded protein: CASSYFPGYEQYF.

In its sample, this clonotype was seen a few times. The gene calls are TRBV11-2 and TRBJ2-1; D gene unclear. V dropped 5 bases and J dropped 0 bases, with 17 bases sitting between them. Per the germline V gene, CDR1 is SGHAT and CDR2 is FQNNGV. This CDR3 spans 17 amino acids. The CDR3 DNA follows: TGTGCCAGCAGCCACCTCAGGCCGCGGAGCTCCTACAATGAGCAGTTCTTC. Its translation is CASSHLRPRSSYNEQFF. The full variable domain, in which reference TRBV11-2 and TRBJ2-1 provide the parts outside the CDR3, is EAGVAQSPRYKIIEKRQSVAFWCNPISGHATLYWYQQILGQGPKLLIQFQNNGVVDDSQLPKDRFSAERLKGVDSTLKIQPAKLEDSAVYLCASSHLRPRSSYNEQFFGPGTRLTVL.

This clonotype was seen repeatedly, ten times or more. The chain joins TRBV15 to TRBJ2-2, with 7 bases identical to TRBD2. The ends lost 9 bases at V and 7 bases at J; junction bases unmatched: 11. CDR1 and CDR2 from the germline V gene are LNHNV and YYDKDF (reference sequence). The length of the CDR3 is 14 residues. DNA for the CDR3: TGTGCCACATGGGACTACACCTCCAGCGGGGAGCTGTTTTTT. As protein: CATWDYTSSGELFF. Variable domain in full (rest from reference TRBV15 and TRBJ2-2): DAMVIQNPRYQVTQFGKPVTLSCSQTLNHNVMYWYQQKSSQAPKLLFHYYDKDFNNEADTPDNFQSRRPNTSFCFLDIRSPGLGDTAMYLCATWDYTSSGELFFGEGSRLTVL.

V gene TRBV9 combines with J gene TRBJ2-1; the D is unclear. CDR1 SGDLS and CDR2 YYNGEE come from the germline V gene. The CDR3 length is 12 residues. The ends were cut back, 0 bases at V and 9 bases at J, with 7 bases in the middle. The CDR3: CASSVGWGEQFF. The DNA for the CDR3 is TGTGCCAGCAGCGTAGGTTGGGGTGAGCAGTTCTTC.

There are many counts of this clonotype. The chain links TRBV15 to TRBJ2-7; D is possibly TRBD1 or TRBD2 (5 bases each). The CDR3 extends over 16 amino acids. Germline values: CDR1 LNHNV, CDR2 YYDKDF (reference sequence). Trimming left V 4 bases short and J 2 bases short, with 18 bases between. CDR3 sequence reads: CATSTGDQARPYEQYF. The CDR3 DNA reads as TGTGCCACCAGCACCGGGGACCAAGCGCGTCCCTACGAGCAGTACTTC.

At least ten counts were recorded for this clonotype. The rearrangement links TRBV7-9 to TRBJ2-5, with 7 bases matching TRBD2. The CDR3 length is 14 residues. Trimming took 5 bases from V and 4 from J; bases not matched to a gene: 7. Germline V CDR1 and CDR2: SEHNR, FQNEAQ (reference sequence). Here the CDR3 reads CASSPWGGRETQYF. The CDR3 region has the DNA TGTGCCAGCAGCCCCTGGGGCGGGAGAGAGACCCAGTACTTC.

This clonotype showed up many times. The rearrangement links TRBV20-1 to TRBJ2-7, with D possibly being TRBD1 or TRBD2 (5 bases each). V lost 3 bases and J 7 bases, leaving 10 bases between the germline ends. Germline loops: CDR1 DFQATT, CDR2 SNEGSKA (reference sequence). The CDR3 consists of 11 residues. CDR3 in amino acids: CSASGTGEQYF. The CDR3 DNA is TGCAGTGCTAGCGGGACGGGGGAGCAGTACTTC.

This clonotype was recorded at least ten times. V is TRBV5-6 and J is TRBJ2-1; TRBD2 agrees at 7 bases. Germline lookup yields CDR1 SGHDT and CDR2 YYEEEE. The ends lost 6 bases at V and 3 bases at J; junction bases unmatched: 3. This CDR3 is 13 amino acids long. For the CDR3, the DNA is TGTGCCAGCACCTGGGGGGGCTACAATGAGCAGTTCTTC. Translation: CASTWGGYNEQFF.

This clonotype was observed a handful of times. This chain joins TRBV19 and TRBJ2-1; D not certain. The CDR3 length is 12 residues. V lost 7 bases, J lost 7 bases, and 11 bases lay in between. Germline-derived CDR1 and CDR2 are LNHDA and SQIVND (reference sequence). The CDR3 region has the DNA TGTGCCAGTACCTCCACCCCGAATGAGCAGTTCTTC. As protein: CASTSTPNEQFF.